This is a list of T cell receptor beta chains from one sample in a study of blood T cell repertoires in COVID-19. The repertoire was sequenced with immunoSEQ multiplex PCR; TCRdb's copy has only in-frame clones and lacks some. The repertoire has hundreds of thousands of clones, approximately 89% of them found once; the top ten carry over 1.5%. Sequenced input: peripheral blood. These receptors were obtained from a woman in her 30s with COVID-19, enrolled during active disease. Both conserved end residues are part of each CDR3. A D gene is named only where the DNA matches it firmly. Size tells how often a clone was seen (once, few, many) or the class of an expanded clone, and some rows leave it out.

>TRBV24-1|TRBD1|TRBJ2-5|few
CATSDWSGGGETQYF
TGTGCCACCAGTGATTGGTCAGGGGGCGGGGAGACCCAGTACTTC
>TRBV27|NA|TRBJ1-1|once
CASSLISPGYTEAFF
TGTGCCAGCAGTTTAATCAGTCCAGGGTACACTGAAGCTTTCTTT
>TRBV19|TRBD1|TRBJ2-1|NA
CASSADRGFTYNEQFF
TGTGCCAGTAGTGCGGACAGGGGATTTACCTACAATGAGCAGTTCTTC
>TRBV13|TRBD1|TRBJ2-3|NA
CASSSRDRGSDTQYF
TGTGCCAGCAGCTCTCGGGACAGGGGGTCAGATACGCAGTATTTT
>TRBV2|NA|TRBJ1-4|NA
CASIAGLYEKLFF
TGTGCCAGCATCGCGGGACTGTATGAAAAACTGTTTTTT
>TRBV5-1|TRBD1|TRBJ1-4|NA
CASSWGTESSTNEKLFF
TGCGCCAGCAGCTGGGGGACAGAGAGCTCAACTAATGAAAAACTGTTTTTT
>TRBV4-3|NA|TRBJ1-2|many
CASSQDNTGIDYGYTF
TGCGCCAGCAGCCAAGATAACACAGGGATAGACTATGGCTACACCTTC
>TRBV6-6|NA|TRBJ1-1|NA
CASRLGGGSTEAFF
TGTGCCAGCAGGTTGGGGGGAGGGAGCACTGAAGCTTTCTTT
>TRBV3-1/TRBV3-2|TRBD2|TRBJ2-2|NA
CASSPGLAGGTAGELFF
TGTGCCAGCAGCCCGGGACTAGCGGGGGGTACGGCCGGGGAGCTGTTTTTT
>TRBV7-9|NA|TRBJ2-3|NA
CASSLGQGLLTDTQYF
TGTGCCAGCAGCTTAGGTCAGGGTTTGTTGACAGATACGCAGTATTTT
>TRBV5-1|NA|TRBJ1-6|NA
CASSWIDRTSPLHF
TGCGCCAGCAGCTGGATAGACAGGACATCACCCCTCCACTTT
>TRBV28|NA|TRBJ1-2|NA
CASSPRGRNYGYTF
TGTGCCAGCAGTCCTCGAGGGAGAAACTATGGCTACACCTTC
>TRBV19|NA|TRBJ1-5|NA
CAAGYSNQPQHF
TGTGCCGCAGGGTATAGCAATCAGCCCCAGCATTTT
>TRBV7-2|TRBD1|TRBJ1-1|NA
CASSLQGDLNTEAFF
TGTGCCAGCAGCTTACAGGGGGACCTGAACACTGAAGCTTTCTTT
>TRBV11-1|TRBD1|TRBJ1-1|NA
CASSLGQGNTEAFF
TGTGCCAGCAGCTTAGGACAGGGGAACACTGAAGCTTTCTTT
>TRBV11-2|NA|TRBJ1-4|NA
CASSVRGRGEKLFF
TGTGCCAGCAGCGTCAGGGGAAGAGGTGAAAAACTGTTTTTT